This T cell receptor (beta chain) originates from a study of blood T cell repertoires in COVID-19. Across the whole study: From T cells, B-cell-depleted T cells, or PBMCs came the material, which was cDNA or gDNA.

Grouping used clinical history reported by participants in a survey and questionnaire. Clones were sequenced by immunoSEQ multiplex PCR, and TCRdb holds only the in-frame ones, with some missing. The sample consists of about 220,000 clones, 82% of them appearing once. This clone turned up a few times. This TCR was sampled from a woman in her sixties or seventies who had recovered from COVID-19. The source material was PBMCs or T cells enriched from blood (not recorded which).

The CDR3 sequence: CASSMPGAGNTIYF. Here the CDR3 DNA reads TGTGCCAGTAGTATGCCAGGGGCCGGAAACACCATATATTTT. V usage is TRBV19 and J usage is TRBJ1-3; maybe TRBD1 (6 bases). Trimming removed 3 bases at V and 4 bases at J, with 10 bases between. Germline-derived CDR1 and CDR2 are LNHDA and SQIVND (reference sequence). The CDR3 spans 14 residues.